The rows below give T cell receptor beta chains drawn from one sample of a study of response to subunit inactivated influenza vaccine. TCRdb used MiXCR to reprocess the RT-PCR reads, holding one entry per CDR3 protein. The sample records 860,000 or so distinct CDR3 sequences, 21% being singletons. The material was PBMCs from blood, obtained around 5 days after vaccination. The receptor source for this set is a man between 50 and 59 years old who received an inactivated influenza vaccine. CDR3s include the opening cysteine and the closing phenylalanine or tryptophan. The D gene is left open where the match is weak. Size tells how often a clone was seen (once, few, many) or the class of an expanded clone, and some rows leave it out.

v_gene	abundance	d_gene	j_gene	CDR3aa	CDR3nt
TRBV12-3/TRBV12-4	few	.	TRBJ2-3	CASSGVLTDTQYF	TGTGCCAGCAGCGGGGTTCTCACAGATACGCAGTATTTT
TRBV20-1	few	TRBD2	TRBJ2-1	CSASHASGSLNEQFF	TGCAGTGCTAGCCATGCTAGCGGGAGTTTAAATGAGCAGTTCTTC
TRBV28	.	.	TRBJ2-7	CASSTRRAPRYEQYF	TGTGCCAGCAGTACCCGGAGAGCCCCAAGGTACGAGCAGTACTTC
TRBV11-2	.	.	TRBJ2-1	CASSLFPRVRRESEQFF	TGTGCCAGCAGCTTATTTCCCCGGGTCCGCAGGGAGAGTGAGCAGTTCTTC
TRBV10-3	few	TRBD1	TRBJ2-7	CAITGQGLSGEQYF	TGTGCCATCACTGGACAGGGGCTCTCGGGAGAGCAGTACTTC
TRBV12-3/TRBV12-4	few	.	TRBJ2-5	CASSLRRALETQYF	TGTGCCAGCAGTTTGCGGAGGGCCCTAGAGACCCAGTACTTC
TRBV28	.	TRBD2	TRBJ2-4	CASSPREGQDIQYF	TGTGCCAGCAGCCCGCGGGAGGGCCAGGACATTCAGTACTTC
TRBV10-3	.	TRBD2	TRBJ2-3	CAIRLAGGRTDTQYF	TGTGCCATCAGACTAGCGGGAGGGCGCACAGATACGCAGTATTTT
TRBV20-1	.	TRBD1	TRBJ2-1	CSAFTGTGVYNEQFF	TGCAGTGCTTTTACCGGGACAGGGGTCTACAATGAGCAGTTCTTC
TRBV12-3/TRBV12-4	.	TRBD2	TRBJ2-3	CTCSFFPSGRRDRTDTQYF	TGTACCTGCAGTTTTTTTCCTAGCGGGAGACGGGATCGCACAGATACGCAGTATTTT
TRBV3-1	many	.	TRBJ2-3	CASSQYLSFTDTQYF	TGTGCCAGCAGCCAGTACCTCTCCTTCACAGATACGCAGTATTTT
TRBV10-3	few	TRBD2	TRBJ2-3	CAIRPGLETDTQYF	TGTGCCATCAGACCGGGACTAGAAACAGATACGCAGTATTTT
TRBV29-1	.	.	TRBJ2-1	CSVQGGALYNEQFF	TGCAGCGTCCAGGGGGGGGCCCTCTACAATGAGCAGTTCTTC
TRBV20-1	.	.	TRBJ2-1	CSASNVAARGNEQFF	TGCAGTGCTAGCAACGTAGCCGCTAGGGGCAATGAGCAGTTCTTC
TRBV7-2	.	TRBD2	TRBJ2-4	CASSPTAGGDIQYF	TGTGCCAGCAGCCCTACAGCGGGGGGAGACATTCAGTACTTC
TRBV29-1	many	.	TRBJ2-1	CSALRGYPYNEQFF	TGCAGCGCTCTGAGGGGGTATCCCTACAATGAGCAGTTCTTC
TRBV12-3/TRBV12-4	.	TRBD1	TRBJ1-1	CASSFPWGQGPGEAFF	TGTGCCAGCAGTTTTCCGTGGGGACAGGGGCCTGGTGAAGCTTTCTTT
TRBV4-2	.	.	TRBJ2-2	CASSQETDTGELFF	TGTGCCAGCAGCCAAGAAACTGACACCGGGGAGCTGTTTTTT
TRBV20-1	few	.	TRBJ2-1	CSARDGKRVAYNEQFF	TGCAGTGCTAGAGATGGTAAGAGAGTGGCCTACAATGAGCAGTTCTTC
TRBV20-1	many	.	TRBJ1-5	CSARDRGTPLPNQPQHF	TGCAGTGCTAGAGATCGAGGGACACCACTACCCAATCAGCCCCAGCATTTT
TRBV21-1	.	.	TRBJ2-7	CASSCPPRDTVYEQYF	TGTGCCAGCAGCTGCCCTCCGCGGGACACTGTCTACGAGCAGTACTTC
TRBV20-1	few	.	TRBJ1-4	CSARDRGSNEKLFF	TGCAGTGCTAGAGATCGTGGATCGAATGAAAAACTGTTTTTT
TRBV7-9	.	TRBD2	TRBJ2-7	CASSGLAGVGQYF	TGTGCCAGCAGCGGACTAGCGGGAGTCGGGCAGTACTTC
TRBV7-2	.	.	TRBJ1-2	CASSLAAQGYYGYTF	TGTGCCAGCAGCTTAGCGGCCCAGGGGTACTATGGCTACACCTTC
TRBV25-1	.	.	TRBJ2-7	CASSDSLYEQYF	TGTGCCAGCAGTGACAGCCTCTACGAGCAGTACTTC
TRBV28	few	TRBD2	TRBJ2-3	CASTHGRVDTQYF	TGTGCCAGCACCCACGGGAGGGTAGATACGCAGTATTTT
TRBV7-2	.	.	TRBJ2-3	CASSWKGDVNTQYF	TGTGCCAGCAGCTGGAAGGGGGATGTGAATACGCAGTATTTT
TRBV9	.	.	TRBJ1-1	CASSVESLAGEAFF	TGTGCCAGCAGCGTAGAGTCCCTGGCGGGTGAAGCTTTCTTT
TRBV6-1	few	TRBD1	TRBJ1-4	CASRPTGTNEKLFF	TGTGCCAGCAGGCCGACAGGGACTAATGAAAAACTGTTTTTT
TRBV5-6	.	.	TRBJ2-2	CASSPVRGSGELFF	TGTGCCAGCAGCCCTGTTCGGGGGTCCGGGGAGCTGTTTTTT
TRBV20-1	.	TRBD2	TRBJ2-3	CSARDWGGRAGDTQYF	TGCAGTGCTAGAGACTGGGGCGGGAGGGCTGGAGATACGCAGTATTTT
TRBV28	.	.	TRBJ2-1	CASSLMWQGGENEQFF	TGTGCCAGCAGTTTGATGTGGCAGGGGGGTGAGAATGAGCAGTTCTTC
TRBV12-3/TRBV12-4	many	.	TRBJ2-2	CASSFLGESGELFF	TGTGCCAGCAGTTTCTTGGGGGAGTCCGGGGAGCTGTTTTTT
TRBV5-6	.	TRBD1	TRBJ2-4	CASSHRDRGNIQYF	TGTGCCAGCAGCCACCGGGACAGAGGAAACATTCAGTACTTC
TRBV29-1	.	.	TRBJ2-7	CSVEVIGSSYEQYF	TGCAGCGTTGAGGTGATAGGGAGTAGCTACGAGCAGTACTTC
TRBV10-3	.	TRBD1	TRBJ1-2	CAISESSRDSYGYTF	TGTGCCATCAGTGAGTCGAGCAGGGACAGTTATGGCTACACCTTC
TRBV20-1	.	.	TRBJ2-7	CSAEGHSYEQYF	TGCAGTGCCGAGGGACATTCCTACGAGCAGTACTTC
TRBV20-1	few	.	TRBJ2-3	CSARDGDGLTVPQYF	TGCAGTGCTAGAGATGGGGACGGACTCACAGTTCCGCAGTATTTT
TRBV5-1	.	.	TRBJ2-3	CASSSMTLASTDTQYF	TGCGCCAGCAGCTCGATGACTCTAGCCAGTACAGATACGCAGTATTTT
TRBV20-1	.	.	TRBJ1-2	CSASPGHNYGYTF	TGCAGTGCTAGTCCAGGGCACAACTATGGCTACACCTTC
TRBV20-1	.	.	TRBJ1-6	CSALDGTYNSPLHF	TGCAGTGCTTTGGACGGAACCTATAATTCACCCCTCCACTTT
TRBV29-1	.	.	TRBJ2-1	CSVEDPGDEQFF	TGCAGCGTTGAAGATCCGGGCGATGAGCAGTTCTTC
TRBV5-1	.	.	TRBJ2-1	CASSLNQGSEQFF	TGCGCCAGCAGCTTAAATCAGGGAAGTGAGCAGTTCTTC
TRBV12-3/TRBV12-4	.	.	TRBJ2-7	CSSRGHPTYEQYF	TGTTCCAGCAGGGGTCACCCAACCTACGAGCAGTACTTC
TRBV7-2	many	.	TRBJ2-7	CASRGKTYEQYF	TGTGCCAGCAGGGGAAAGACCTACGAGCAGTACTTC
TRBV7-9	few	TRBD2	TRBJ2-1	CASSFRGGSHNEQFF	TGTGCCAGCAGCTTTCGAGGCGGGAGTCACAATGAGCAGTTCTTC
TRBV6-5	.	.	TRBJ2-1	CASSYSSIGISSYNEQFF	TGTGCCAGCAGTTACTCCTCGATCGGAATTTCCTCCTACAATGAGCAGTTCTTC
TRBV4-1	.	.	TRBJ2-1	CASSPSPQAYNEQFF	TGCGCCAGCAGCCCTTCCCCGCAGGCCTACAATGAGCAGTTCTTC
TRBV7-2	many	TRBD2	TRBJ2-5	CASSLDSGEETQYF	TGTGCCAGCAGCTTAGATAGCGGGGAAGAGACCCAGTACTTC
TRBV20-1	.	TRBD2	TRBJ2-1	CSARGTRHEQFF	TGCAGTGCTAGAGGGACTAGGCATGAGCAGTTCTTC
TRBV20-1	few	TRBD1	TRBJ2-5	CSASGTGLETQYF	TGCAGTGCTAGCGGGACAGGGTTAGAGACCCAGTACTTC
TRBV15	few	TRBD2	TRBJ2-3	CATSSVLAGGTDTQYF	TGTGCCACCAGCAGCGTACTAGCGGGAGGCACAGATACGCAGTATTTT
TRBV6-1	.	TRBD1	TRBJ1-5	CASSEGTGGNFQPQHF	TGTGCCAGCAGTGAGGGGACAGGGGGCAATTTTCAGCCCCAGCATTTT
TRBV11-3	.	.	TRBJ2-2	CASSISGPVNTGELFF	TGTGCCAGCAGCATCTCTGGACCGGTGAACACCGGGGAGCTGTTTTTT
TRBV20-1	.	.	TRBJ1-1	CSASQPSTEAFF	TGCAGTGCTAGCCAGCCGAGCACTGAAGCTTTCTTT
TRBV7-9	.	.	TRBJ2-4	CASSPPLDKAKNIQYF	TGTGCCAGCAGCCCCCCACTGGATAAAGCCAAAAACATTCAGTACTTC
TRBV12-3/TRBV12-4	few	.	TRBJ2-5	CASSPAGVGTQYF	TGTGCCAGCAGTCCTGCCGGGGTCGGAACCCAGTACTTC